This entry features one T cell receptor (beta chain) sequence. The antigen remains undetermined. V shed 0 bases and J shed 0 bases, with 11 bases lying between them. The CDR3 contains 15 residues. Germline CDR1 reads SQVTM; CDR2 reads ANQGSEA. Through a sample-barcoded 5' primer and a J-beta primer mix, a second PCR was run for roughly 7 to 12 cycles. MiXCR, run by TCRdb on the 5' RACE reads, gives a single entry per CDR3 protein. The table lists hundreds of thousands of distinct CDR3 sequences, around 25% of them singletons. This sample is part of a study of blood T cells in healthy people across ages. Overall study findings and caveats: Shifts in expanded clonotypes may have been confounded by donor CMV status, which was unknown. Naive and antigen-experienced cells could not be conclusively compared, given unsorted PBMCs.

These sequences were also reported in another study, on T cells of mothers and their children. Per that study: A few healthy Caucasian mothers and their six children donated. Sequencing returned over 9 million TCR beta CDR3 reads per mother and approximately 3 million per child.

This TCR came from a boy between 10 and 17 years old in good health. Sample: blood. The chain employs TRBV29-1 and TRBJ1-1; a possible D gene is TRBD1 (5 bases). Here the CDR3 reads CSVEEAGQMNTEAFF. The CDR3 DNA reads TGCAGCGTTGAAGAGGCGGGGCAAATGAACACTGAAGCTTTCTTT.